These T cell receptor beta chains were read from a single sample in a study of metastatic and nonmetastatic thyroid tumors. TCRdb re-clonotyped the PCR reads via MiXCR. The sample includes about 16,000 clones, approximately 31% seen only once; the top ten take more than 10%. The material sequenced was tumor tissue. The source is a male donor with papillary thyroid cancer or a benign thyroid nodule (not recorded which). Some clones in this sample may be carry-over from other donors' samples. The CDR3 runs from the conserved cysteine through the conserved F or W. Each record gives: D gene, clone size, J gene, V gene, CDR3 DNA, CDR3 protein. The D gene is left open where the match is weak. Only some rows state a clone size, as once, few, many or a class for expanded clones.

D gene: TRBD1; clone size: NA; J gene: TRBJ2-3; V gene: TRBV12-3/TRBV12-4; CDR3 DNA: TGTGCCAGTAGTTTACAGGGGTTAGATACGCAGTATTTT; CDR3 protein: CASSLQGLDTQYF
D gene: NA; clone size: many; J gene: TRBJ2-2; V gene: TRBV29-1; CDR3 DNA: TGCAGCGTTGAACAGGTCACCGGGGAGCTGTTTTTT; CDR3 protein: CSVEQVTGELFF
D gene: NA; clone size: NA; J gene: TRBJ1-2; V gene: TRBV6-1; CDR3 DNA: TGTGCCAGCAGTCGAACAGGGAACTATGGCTACACCTTC; CDR3 protein: CASSRTGNYGYTF
D gene: TRBD1; clone size: many; J gene: TRBJ1-3; V gene: TRBV5-5; CDR3 DNA: TGTGCCAGCAGCCTTAGAACCGACAGGGCAGGAAACACCATATATTTT; CDR3 protein: CASSLRTDRAGNTIYF
D gene: NA; clone size: NA; J gene: TRBJ2-7; V gene: TRBV11-2; CDR3 DNA: TGTGCCAGCAGCGAACCCGGGACCTTAGAATACGAGCAGTACTTC; CDR3 protein: CASSEPGTLEYEQYF
D gene: TRBD1; clone size: many; J gene: TRBJ2-1; V gene: TRBV5-6; CDR3 DNA: TGTGCCAGCAGCTTGAAAGACAGGGCTAACAATGAGCAGTTCTTC; CDR3 protein: CASSLKDRANNEQFF
D gene: NA; clone size: NA; J gene: TRBJ1-5; V gene: TRBV20-1; CDR3 DNA: TGCAGTGCTAGAGCAGGGCCGCCGAATCAGCCCCAGCATTTT; CDR3 protein: CSARAGPPNQPQHF
D gene: NA; clone size: many; J gene: TRBJ1-4; V gene: TRBV5-1; CDR3 DNA: TGCGCCAGCAGCTACGGGAGTTATGAAAAACTGTTTTTT; CDR3 protein: CASSYGSYEKLFF
D gene: NA; clone size: medium-sized; J gene: TRBJ1-1; V gene: TRBV20-1; CDR3 DNA: TGCAGTGCTAGGTCGGAGGCCGTCACTGAAGCTTTCTTT; CDR3 protein: CSARSEAVTEAFF
D gene: TRBD1; clone size: NA; J gene: TRBJ2-7; V gene: TRBV11-3; CDR3 DNA: TGTGCCAGCAGCCTTGGCCCCGGGACAGCCTACGAGCAGTACTTC; CDR3 protein: CASSLGPGTAYEQYF
D gene: TRBD2; clone size: many; J gene: TRBJ2-3; V gene: TRBV30; CDR3 DNA: TGTGCCTGGACCAATAGCGGGGGAGTCACAGATACGCAGTATTTT; CDR3 protein: CAWTNSGGVTDTQYF
D gene: TRBD2; clone size: many; J gene: TRBJ2-2; V gene: TRBV12-3/TRBV12-4; CDR3 DNA: TGTGCCGGCAGCCCGACTAGCGGGGGCCTGAACACCGGGGAGCTGTTTTTT; CDR3 protein: CAGSPTSGGLNTGELFF
D gene: NA; clone size: once; J gene: TRBJ1-2; V gene: TRBV11-1; CDR3 DNA: TGTGCCAGCAGCTCTAGAGGGACCACCGTGGGCTATGGCTACACCTTC; CDR3 protein: CASSSRGTTVGYGYTF
D gene: TRBD1; clone size: medium-sized; J gene: TRBJ1-4; V gene: TRBV24-1; CDR3 DNA: TGTGCCACCAGTGATTCCGGGACAGGGAATGAAAAACTGTTTTTT; CDR3 protein: CATSDSGTGNEKLFF
D gene: NA; clone size: few; J gene: TRBJ2-7; V gene: TRBV14; CDR3 DNA: TGTGCCAGCAGCCAAGAGAGGTTTTACGAGCAGTACTTC; CDR3 protein: CASSQERFYEQYF